This TCR beta chain was profiled in a study of cytomegalovirus exposure and HLA in healthy donors. As regards this clone: The antigen is not known.

Study-level results: Certain sequence variants were highly shared and formed a cluster, and this cluster was likely a sequencing artifact. Roughly even sequencing depth across donors was the assumption behind the presence/absence analyses.

The CDR3 sequence is 16 residues long. Losses at the gene ends were 6 bases for V and 1 base for J; bases not matched to a gene: 9. Germline lookup yields CDR1 ENHRY and CDR2 SYGVKD. The PCR contained 60 Vbeta and 13 Jbeta primers. Libraries were prepared by immunoSEQ multiplex PCR; TCRdb keeps only in-frame clonotypes and omits some of them. Of about 120,000 clones in the sample, approximately 72% were seen once. The specimen sequenced was PBMCs. The clonotype comes from a woman between 50 and 59 years old in good health and CMV-seropositive. The chain carries TRBV10-3 and TRBJ1-2, with 9 nucleotides matching TRBD1. The CDR3 is CAISATGGGGNYGYTF. CDR3 coding DNA: TGTGCCATCAGCGCGACAGGGGGTGGGGGTAACTATGGCTACACCTTC.